Shown below are 20 T cell receptor beta chains from a single sample sequenced in a study of OX40 agonist ivuxolimab in advanced cancers. Sequencing used immunoSEQ multiplex PCR; TCRdb keeps in-frame clones, though not all of them. The repertoire holds about 69,000 clones, with 90% as singletons. The specimen comprised CD4+ or CD8+ T cells sorted from blood, sampled in a trial of the OX40 agonist ivuxolimab. These TCRs come from an adult with an advanced solid tumor such as melanoma, head and neck, liver or kidney cancer.

CDR3 residues: CASREGYAYEQYF. The CDR3 nucleotides read TGCGCCAGCAGAGAGGGGTACGCCTACGAGCAGTACTTC. The genes are TRBV5-1 and TRBJ2-7; D is perhaps TRBD1 or TRBD2 (5 bases each). Trimming pared 5 bases from V and 2 bases from J, leaving 11 bases between. The CDR3 totals 13 residues. In germline, CDR1 is SGHRS, CDR2 YFSETQ.

This chain connects TRBV28 to TRBJ2-1; maybe TRBD1 (5 bases). The CDR3 has 14 amino acids. V gave up 2 bases and J gave up 4 bases, with 9 bases separating them. Germline loops: CDR1 MDHEN, CDR2 SYDVKM. The CDR3 region is CASSLTGPYNEQFF. CDR3 bases: TGTGCCAGCAGTTTAACAGGACCATACAATGAGCAGTTCTTC.

This clone was seen once. The chain has TRBV15 and TRBJ2-5; 9 bases agree with TRBD1. Gene TRBJ2-7 matches the end of the DNA better, so the J call may be wrong. The CDR3 is 15 residues long. Germline CDR1 reads LNHNV; CDR2 reads YYDKDF (reference sequence). In nucleotides, the CDR3 is TGTGCCACCAGCAGGGACCCGGGACAGGGCTACGAGCAGTACTTC. Protein product: CATSRDPGQGYEQYF.

This chain links TRBV4-3 with TRBJ2-7, with unresolved D. Germline assignment: CDR1 LGHNA and CDR2 YSLEER. The CDR3 is 14 amino acids. V lost 4 bases, J lost 2 bases, and 12 bases lay in between. As DNA, the CDR3 is TGCGCCAGCAGCCGGACCGAAAGAGCCTACGAGCAGTACTTC. Amino acid sequence: CASSRTERAYEQYF.

The gene calls are TRBV11-3 and TRBJ2-5; 8 nucleotides agree with TRBD2. The CDR3 extends over 14 amino acids. V lost 6 bases to trimming and J lost 5 bases; unmatched junction nucleotides: 8. Germline lookup yields CDR1 SGHNT and CDR2 YENEEA. CDR3 amino acids: CASSGLASRETQYF. As DNA, the CDR3 is TGTGCCAGCAGTGGACTAGCCTCGAGGGAGACCCAGTACTTC. The variable domain in full, completed from reference TRBV11-3 and TRBJ2-5, reads EAGVVQSPRYKIIEKKQPVAFWCNPISGHNTLYWYLQNLGQGPELLIRYENEEAVDDSQLPKDRFSAERLKGVDSTLKIQPAELGDSAVYLCASSGLASRETQYFGPGTRLLVL.

The chain joins TRBV7-2 to TRBJ2-1, with no clear D. Germline V lookup: CDR1 SGHTA, CDR2 FQGNSA. This CDR3 has 13 residues. Trimming cost V 0 bases and J 15 bases, with 15 bases left between them. CDR3 DNA: TGTGCCAGCAGCTTAGCTCGGAGCGCGAATTGGTTCTTC. Translating gives CASSLARSANWFF.

The chain couples TRBV5-1 to TRBJ1-1; D might be TRBD1 (6 bases). The germline V gene encodes CDR1 SGHRS and CDR2 YFSETQ. CDR3 length: 16 residues. Trimming pared 3 bases from V and 0 bases from J, leaving 15 bases between. CDR3 in amino acids: CASSSYGQPMNTEAFF. CDR3 DNA sequence: TGCGCCAGCAGCTCATATGGACAGCCCATGAACACTGAAGCTTTCTTT. The full variable domain, completed using reference TRBV5-1 and TRBJ1-1, is KAGVTQTPRYLIKTRGQQVTLSCSPISGHRSVSWYQQTPGQGLQFLFEYFSETQRNKGNFPGRFSGRQFSNSRSEMNVSTLELGDSALYLCASSSYGQPMNTEAFFGQGTRLTVV.

The V gene is TRBV5-8, the J gene TRBJ1-1, with unresolved D. Germline CDR1 and CDR2: SGHTS and YDEGEE. This CDR3 has 12 amino acids. The V gene lost 5 bases and the J gene lost 4 bases, with 9 bases spanning the gap. In DNA form, the CDR3 reads TGTGCCAGCAGTCTGATTAGCACTGAAGCTTTCTTT. Protein: CASSLISTEAFF.

The chain is built from TRBV5-4 and TRBJ2-2; D uncertain. Per the germline V gene, CDR1 is SGHNT and CDR2 is YYREEE (reference sequence). The CDR3 has 14 residues. Trimming removed 3 bases from V and 5 bases from J, with 11 bases in between. Written as DNA, the CDR3 is TGTGCCAGCAGCTCCACGGTCCGGACCGGGGAGCTGTTTTTT. Amino acids: CASSSTVRTGELFF.

The J gene is TRBJ2-1, the V gene TRBV7-2, with 13 bases aligning to TRBD2. Unmatched junction bases numbered 7, after V lost 2 bases and J lost 9 bases. Germline V lookup: CDR1 SGHTA, CDR2 FQGNSA. CDR3 length: 16 amino acids. CDR3 in DNA: TGTGCCAGCAGCTTACACGGGACTAGCGGGGCCTTTGAGCAGTTCTTC. This codes for CASSLHGTSGAFEQFF.

The V call is TRBV7-3, the J call TRBJ1-2; 9 positions match TRBD1. The V gene end was trimmed by 5 bases and the J gene end by 6 bases; junction bases not matched to a gene: 4. This CDR3 has 13 residues. CDR1 is SGHTA, CDR2 FQGTGA, per germline. CDR3 nucleotides: TGTGCCAGCAGCCCGACAGGGGGAGATGGCTACACCTTC. Protein product: CASSPTGGDGYTF.

This chain connects TRBV5-1 to TRBJ2-7; no clear D gene. CDR3 size: 15 residues. Trimming pared 0 bases from V and 2 bases from J, leaving 12 bases between. The germline gives CDR1 SGHRS, CDR2 YFSETQ. The CDR3 loop reads CASSLGSTSTYEQYF. The CDR3 DNA is TGCGCCAGCAGCTTGGGTTCCACCTCCACCTACGAGCAGTACTTC.

The V and J genes are TRBV7-2 and TRBJ1-1; 7 bases are a match to TRBD1. Germline values: CDR1 SGHTA, CDR2 FQGNSA. Germline trimming cut 6 bases from V and 1 base from J; bases unmatched to any gene: 2. The CDR3 is 13 amino acids. Here the CDR3 reads CASSRQGNTEAFF. CDR3 nucleotide sequence: TGTGCCAGCAGTAGACAGGGGAACACTGAAGCTTTCTTT.

This clone was seen only a few times. The CDR3 nucleotides read TGTGCCAGCAGCGTAGGCGGGAGGACCCCCTACAATGAGCAGTTCTTC. It codes for CASSVGGRTPYNEQFF. The gene calls are TRBV9 and TRBJ2-1, with 8 positions matching TRBD2. Losses at the gene ends were 0 bases for V and 2 bases for J; bases not matched to a gene: 4. This CDR3 is 16 amino acids long. Germline assignment: CDR1 SGDLS and CDR2 YYNGEE.

The V call is TRBV18, the J call TRBJ2-3; possibly TRBD1 for D (5 bases). This CDR3 has 16 amino acids. Deletions cut 3 bases from V and 2 bases from J, with 15 bases between. Germline V gene data show CDR1 as KGHSH and CDR2 as LQKENI. The CDR3 region has the DNA TGTGCCAGCTCACCGCAAGGTCAAGGGGCCACAGATACGCAGTATTTT. The encoded protein is CASSPQGQGATDTQYF.

V is TRBV4-2 and J is TRBJ1-4; tentatively, D is TRBD1 (6 bases). Deletions cut 0 bases from V and 3 bases from J, with 11 bases between. Germline assignment: CDR1 LGHNA and CDR2 YNFKEQ. CDR3 size: 16 residues. CDR3 loop: CASSQDWKGANEKLFF. Written as DNA, the CDR3 is TGTGCCAGCAGCCAAGATTGGAAGGGGGCTAATGAAAAACTGTTTTTT.

V gene TRBV6-6 combines with J gene TRBJ2-3; 8 nucleotides align to TRBD2. V was pared by 7 bases and J by 5 bases, with 8 bases of the junction left unmatched. The CDR3 has 14 residues. Germline V gene lookup returns CDR1 MNHNY and CDR2 SVGAGI (reference sequence). The CDR3 loop is CASTTGLAGDTQYF. The CDR3 nucleotides read TGTGCCAGCACCACCGGACTAGCTGGAGATACGCAGTATTTT.

The chain carries TRBV18 and TRBJ2-3, with 9 bases aligning to TRBD2. The ends lost 2 bases at V and 8 bases at J; junction bases unmatched: 20. The germline V gene encodes CDR1 KGHSH and CDR2 LQKENI. The CDR3 spans 19 residues. This CDR3 is CASSPSPRGGSGSDGTQYF. The CDR3 DNA reads as TGTGCCAGCTCACCATCCCCTAGGGGGGGTAGCGGGAGCGACGGTACGCAGTATTTT.

In its sample, this clone was seen once. The gene calls are TRBV27 and TRBJ2-7, with 8 bases identical to TRBD2. Unmatched junction bases numbered 9, after V lost 5 bases and J lost 3 bases. The germline CDR1 and CDR2 sequences are MNHEY and SMNVEV (reference sequence). This CDR3 has 15 amino acids. The CDR3 is CASSIRREGDYEQYF. The CDR3 bases are TGTGCCAGCAGTATACGTCGGGAGGGTGACTACGAGCAGTACTTC.

The chain recombines TRBV28 with TRBJ1-1; D remains unclear. Trimming left V 10 bases short and J 8 bases short, with 11 bases between. This CDR3 contains 10 residues. The germline gives CDR1 MDHEN, CDR2 SYDVKM. The CDR3 bases are TGTGCCATAAGACAACGGGAAGCTTTCTTT. Translated: CAIRQREAFF.